A selection of T cell receptor beta chains follows, all from one sample in a study of beta chain features in type 1 diabetes. Profiling relied on immunoSEQ multiplex PCR, and the TCRdb table lists in-frame clones only, not all of them. The sample includes over 150,000 clones, over 7.5% seen only once; the top ten take almost 0.65%. The sample consisted of central memory CD4+ T cells from blood. The receptors here all came from a man in his late teens or twenties in good health. Each CDR3 is given with its conserved first and last residue. The D gene is left open where the match is weak. Expanded clones are given a class, and other clones once, few, many or no size at all.

>few|TRBV15|TRBD1|TRBJ2-3
TGTGCCACCAGCAGTGCCGGGACAGTGACAGATACGCAGTATTTT
CATSSAGTVTDTQYF
>NA|TRBV5-1|TRBD1|TRBJ1-1
TGCGCCAGCAGCGAGATGGACAGGGGAAACACTGAAGCTTTCTTT
CASSEMDRGNTEAFF
>NA|TRBV7-2|NA|TRBJ2-5
TGTGCCAGCAGCTTGGACACAATCCGAGTGCAGTACTTC
CASSLDTIRVQYF
>NA|TRBV6-8|TRBD2|TRBJ2-1
TGTGCCAGCACTCCCCGTTTCGGGACTAGCGGCTTAAATGAGCAGTTCTTC
CASTPRFGTSGLNEQFF
>few|TRBV6-5|TRBD1|TRBJ2-7
TGTGCCAGCAGTCCCGACAGGGACTACGAGCAGTACTTC
CASSPDRDYEQYF
>few|TRBV7-2|TRBD2|TRBJ2-1
TGTGCCAGCAGCTTAAAGGCTAGCGGGGCCATAAGCTCCTACAATGAGCAGTTCTTC
CASSLKASGAISSYNEQFF
>NA|TRBV28|TRBD2|TRBJ2-3
TGTGCCAGCAGTCGGCCCGGGAGGGCCGGAGATACGCAGTATTTT
CASSRPGRAGDTQYF
>many|TRBV7-2|TRBD2|TRBJ2-1
TGTGCCAGCAGCACGGGACTAGCGGCGAATGAGCAGTTCTTC
CASSTGLAANEQFF
>few|TRBV25-1|TRBD2|TRBJ2-1
TGTGCCAGCAAAACTCAGACTAGCGGGGCCCGCAATGAGCAGTTCTTC
CASKTQTSGARNEQFF
>few|TRBV5-1|NA|TRBJ2-7
TGCGCCAGCAGCTTGCATCGCGGAGCCTACGAGCAGTACTTC
CASSLHRGAYEQYF
>many|TRBV7-2|TRBD2|TRBJ2-5
TGTGCCAGCAGCCTGCTCGCGGGGGGAGGGGTTGAGACCCAGTACTTC
CASSLLAGGGVETQYF
>few|TRBV14|TRBD2|TRBJ2-6
TGTGCCAGCAGCCAAGCGAGGACTAGCGGACAAATCTCTGGGGCCAACGTCCTGACTTTC
CASSQARTSGQISGANVLTF
>NA|TRBV4-3|NA|TRBJ1-1
TGCGCCAGCAGCCAAGAGGGCAGGAGGGCTTTCTTT
CASSQEGRRAFF
>few|TRBV7-3|NA|TRBJ2-3
TGTGCCAGCAGCTTAAGCGGAGTAGGTGATACGCAGTATTTT
CASSLSGVGDTQYF
>few|TRBV19|TRBD1|TRBJ2-7
TGTGCCAGTAGTGGACTCCAATCAGGGGGCAAGTACGAGCAGTACTTC
CASSGLQSGGKYEQYF
>NA|TRBV7-9|TRBD1|TRBJ2-7
TGTGCCAGCAGCTCTCTCAAGGGGGCAAACGAGCAGTACTTC
CASSSLKGANEQYF
>many|TRBV29-1|TRBD1|TRBJ1-2
TGCAGCGTTGAGAAGGGGGCTGGCTACACCTTC
CSVEKGAGYTF
>NA|TRBV11-2|NA|TRBJ2-2
TGTGCCAGCAGCTTAGTACTATCCACCGGGGAGCTGTTTTTT
CASSLVLSTGELFF
>NA|TRBV5-4|TRBD1|TRBJ1-3
TGTGCCAGCAGCTCAGGGGAACAGGGGGCGGTTGGAAACACCATATATTTT
CASSSGEQGAVGNTIYF
>many|TRBV30|NA|TRBJ1-3
TGTGCCGGCAGGGGAACTGGAAACACCATATATTTT
CAGRGTGNTIYF
>NA|TRBV7-3|TRBD1|TRBJ1-6
TGTGCCAGCAGCTTTGGCGACAGGGGTGGGAATTCACCCCTCCACTTT
CASSFGDRGGNSPLHF
>NA|TRBV4-3|NA|TRBJ2-1
TGCGCCAGCAGCCAACATGAGCGCGGCGAGCAGTTCTTC
CASSQHERGEQFF
>NA|TRBV5-1|TRBD2|TRBJ2-1
TGCGCCAGCAGACCTAGCGGGAGTGGTATCAGTGAGCAGTTCTTC
CASRPSGSGISEQFF
>NA|TRBV7-2|TRBD1|TRBJ1-2
TGTGCCAGCAGCTTCCAGGGGGCCGACTATGGCTACACCTTC
CASSFQGADYGYTF
>few|TRBV28|NA|TRBJ2-1
TGTGCCAGCACACCCGGGACTTATTCCTACAATGAGCAGTTCTTC
CASTPGTYSYNEQFF
>NA|TRBV5-1|TRBD2|TRBJ2-2
TGCGCCAGCAGCTTGAAGTTGGGACTAGCAGGGTGGATGAACACCGGGGAGCTGTTTTTT
CASSLKLGLAGWMNTGELFF
>NA|TRBV4-3|TRBD1|TRBJ1-2
TGCGCCAGCAGCCGCGCGGGACAGGGTAACTATGGCTACACCTTC
CASSRAGQGNYGYTF
>few|TRBV29-1|TRBD2|TRBJ2-5
TGCAGCGCCCCTCGCCCGGGAGGGCCAGAGACCCAGTACTTC
CSAPRPGGPETQYF
>NA|TRBV11-2|TRBD1|TRBJ2-3
TGTGCCAGCAGCCCTCGGACAGGGAAAAAGGGAGATACGCAGTATTTT
CASSPRTGKKGDTQYF
>few|TRBV7-9|TRBD1|TRBJ1-1
TGTGCCAGCAGCACGGACAGGGACACTGAAGCTTTCTTT
CASSTDRDTEAFF
>few|TRBV18|NA|TRBJ1-2
TGTGCCAGCTCAGCCAGGGGAGCCGGAGACTATGGCTACACCTTC
CASSARGAGDYGYTF
>NA|TRBV28|TRBD1|TRBJ2-5
TGTGCCAGCAGTTCCCAACAGGGGTTCCAAGAGACCCAGTACTTC
CASSSQQGFQETQYF
>few|TRBV28|NA|TRBJ1-4
TGTGCCAGCAGTTTACGGGGTGTGGAAAAACTGTTTTTT
CASSLRGVEKLFF
>few|TRBV5-1|TRBD1|TRBJ2-7
TGCGCCAGCAGCGGCCGGGACAGAAACTCCTACGAGCAGTACTTC
CASSGRDRNSYEQYF
>NA|TRBV4-3|TRBD2|TRBJ2-5
TGCGCCAGCAGCGGAGGTGAACGGGAGGAGAGGGAGACCCAGTACTTC
CASSGGEREERETQYF
>few|TRBV28|TRBD1|TRBJ1-1
TGTGCCAGCAGTCCGGACAGGGGGAGGACTGAAGCTTTCTTT
CASSPDRGRTEAFF
>few|TRBV5-1|TRBD1|TRBJ1-2
TGCGCCAGCACCTACGACGGGACAGGTTCGAACTATGGCTACACCTTC
CASTYDGTGSNYGYTF
>NA|TRBV6-5|NA|TRBJ1-6
TGTGCCAGCAGTTACTCTCCCCGGGATTATAATTCACCCCTCCACTTT
CASSYSPRDYNSPLHF
>many|TRBV28|TRBD1|TRBJ1-5
TGTGCCAGCAGCAAGGACAGGCAGAACAATCAGCCCCAGCATTTT
CASSKDRQNNQPQHF
>few|TRBV7-8|TRBD2|TRBJ2-3
TGTGCCAGCAGCTTAGATGGCGGGGGGGGATTTGGGGATACGCAGTATTTT
CASSLDGGGGFGDTQYF
>few|TRBV18|NA|TRBJ1-1
TGTGCCAGCTCACCACAATTTAGGCAGGGGACTGAAGCTTTCTTT
CASSPQFRQGTEAFF
>NA|TRBV28|TRBD1|TRBJ1-2
TGTGCCAGCAGGCCGACAGGGGGCGTTGGGTATGGCTACACCTTC
CASRPTGGVGYGYTF
>NA|TRBV21-1|NA|TRBJ1-1
TGTGCCAGCAGCAGCCGGCGAAAAGGGGGCGAGGAAACTGAAGCTTTCTTT
CASSSRRKGGEETEAFF
>NA|TRBV6-5|TRBD1|TRBJ1-2
TGTGCCAGCAGCGCTCGACAGGGGAAAGATGGCTACACCTTC
CASSARQGKDGYTF
>NA|TRBV28|TRBD1|TRBJ1-2
TGTGCCAGCACCAAACAGGGGGCTACTAACTATGGCTACACCTTC
CASTKQGATNYGYTF
>NA|TRBV28|NA|TRBJ2-7
TGTGCCAGCATTGGACAGTCTTTATACGAGCAGTACTTC
CASIGQSLYEQYF
>few|TRBV5-1|NA|TRBJ2-7
TGCGCCAGCAGCTTGGATCCCGACAGCTCCTACGAGCAGTACTTC
CASSLDPDSSYEQYF
>NA|TRBV7-6|TRBD1|TRBJ2-1
TGTGCCAGCAGCATGGGACAGGGTTCCTACAATGAGCAGTTCTTC
CASSMGQGSYNEQFF
>NA|TRBV5-1|TRBD2|TRBJ2-3
TGCGCCAGCAGCTCCGGACTAGCCCAGGATACGCAGTATTTT
CASSSGLAQDTQYF
>many|TRBV30|NA|TRBJ2-2
TGTGCCTGGAGTGTCGACAGCAACAATGGGGAGCTGTTTTTT
CAWSVDSNNGELFF
>NA|TRBV28|TRBD2|TRBJ2-1
TGTGCCAGCAGTTCTAGCGGGAGGGCCTGGGGGGAGCAGTTCTTC
CASSSSGRAWGEQFF